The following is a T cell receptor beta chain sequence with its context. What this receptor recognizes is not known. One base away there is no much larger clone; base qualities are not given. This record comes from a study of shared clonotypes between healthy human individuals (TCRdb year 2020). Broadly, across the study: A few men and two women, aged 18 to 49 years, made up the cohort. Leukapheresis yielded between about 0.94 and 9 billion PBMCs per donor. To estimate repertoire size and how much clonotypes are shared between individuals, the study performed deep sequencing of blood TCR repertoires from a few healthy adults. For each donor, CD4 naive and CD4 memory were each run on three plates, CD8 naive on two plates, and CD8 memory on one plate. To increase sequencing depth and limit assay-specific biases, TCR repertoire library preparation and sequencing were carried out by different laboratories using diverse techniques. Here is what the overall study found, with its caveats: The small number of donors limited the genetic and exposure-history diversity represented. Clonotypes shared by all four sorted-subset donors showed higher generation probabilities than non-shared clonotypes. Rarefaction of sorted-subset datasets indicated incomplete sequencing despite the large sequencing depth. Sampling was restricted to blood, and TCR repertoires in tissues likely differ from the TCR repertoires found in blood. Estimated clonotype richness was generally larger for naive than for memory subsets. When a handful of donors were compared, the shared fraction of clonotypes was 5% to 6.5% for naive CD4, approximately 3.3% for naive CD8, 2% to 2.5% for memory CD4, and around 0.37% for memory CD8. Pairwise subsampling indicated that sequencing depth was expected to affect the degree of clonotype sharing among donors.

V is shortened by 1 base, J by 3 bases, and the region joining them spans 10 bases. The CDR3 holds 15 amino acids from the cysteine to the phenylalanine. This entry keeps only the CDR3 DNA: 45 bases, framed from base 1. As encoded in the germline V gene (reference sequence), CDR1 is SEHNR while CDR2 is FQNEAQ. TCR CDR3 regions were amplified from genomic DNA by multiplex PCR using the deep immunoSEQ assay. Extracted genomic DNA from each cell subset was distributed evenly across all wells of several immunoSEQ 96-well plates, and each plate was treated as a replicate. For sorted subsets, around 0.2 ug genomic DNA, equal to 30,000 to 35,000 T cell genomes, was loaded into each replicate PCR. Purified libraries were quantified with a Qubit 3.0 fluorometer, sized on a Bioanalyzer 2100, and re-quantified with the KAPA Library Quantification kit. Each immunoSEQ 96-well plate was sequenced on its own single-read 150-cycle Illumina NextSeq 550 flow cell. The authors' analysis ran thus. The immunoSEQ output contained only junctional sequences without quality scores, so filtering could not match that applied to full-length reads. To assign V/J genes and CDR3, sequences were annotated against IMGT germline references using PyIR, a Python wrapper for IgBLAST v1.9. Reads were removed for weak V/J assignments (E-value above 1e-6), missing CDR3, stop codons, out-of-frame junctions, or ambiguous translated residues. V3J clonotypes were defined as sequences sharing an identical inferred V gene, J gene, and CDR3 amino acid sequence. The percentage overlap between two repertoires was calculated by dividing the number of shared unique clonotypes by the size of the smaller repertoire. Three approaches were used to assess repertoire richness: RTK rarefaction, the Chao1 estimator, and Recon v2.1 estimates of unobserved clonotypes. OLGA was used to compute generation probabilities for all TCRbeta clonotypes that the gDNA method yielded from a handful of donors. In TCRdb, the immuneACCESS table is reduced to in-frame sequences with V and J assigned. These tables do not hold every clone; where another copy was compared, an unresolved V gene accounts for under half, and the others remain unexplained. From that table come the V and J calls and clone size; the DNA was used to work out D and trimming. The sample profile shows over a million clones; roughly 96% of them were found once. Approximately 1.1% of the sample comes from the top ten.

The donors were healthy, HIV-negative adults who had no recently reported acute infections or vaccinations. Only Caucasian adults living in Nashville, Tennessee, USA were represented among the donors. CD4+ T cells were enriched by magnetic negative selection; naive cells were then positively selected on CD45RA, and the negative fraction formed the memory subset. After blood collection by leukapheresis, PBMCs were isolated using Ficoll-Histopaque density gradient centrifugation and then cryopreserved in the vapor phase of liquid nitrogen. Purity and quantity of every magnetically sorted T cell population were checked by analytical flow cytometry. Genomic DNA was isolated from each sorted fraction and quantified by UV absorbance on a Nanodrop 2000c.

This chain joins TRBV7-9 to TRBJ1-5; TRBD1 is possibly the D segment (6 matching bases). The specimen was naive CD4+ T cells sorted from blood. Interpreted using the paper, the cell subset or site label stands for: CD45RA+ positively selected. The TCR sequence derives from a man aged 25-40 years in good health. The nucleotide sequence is TGTGCCAGCAGCTTAGGGACAGAGCCCAATCAGCCCCAGCATTTT. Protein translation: CASSLGTEPNQPQHF.